The clone carrying this TCR beta chain was seen a handful of times. What it recognizes is unknown. The junction departs from the called germline gene at one end, perhaps through a read error. The sample comes from a study of breast tumors, draining lymph nodes, adjacent tissues. The CDR3 runs to 13 residues. Germline CDR1 reads SGHRS; CDR2 reads YFSETQ. TCRdb called the multiplex PCR reads again in MiXCR, with one record for every CDR3 protein. The sample lists under 250,000 distinct CDR3 sequences, 32% occurring once. The lymph nodes were axillary draining lymph nodes from breast cancer patients. Study outcomes and limitations: The data were judged consistent with most tumor T cells coming from lymph node and expanding in tumor. Tumors had less TCR diversity than lymph nodes, more than nontumor tissue. Tumor and nontumor repertoires were significantly more similar in luminal-like than in basal-like breast cancer. Tumor T cell lymph node origin was a supported hypothesis, not proven.

Sequenced input: axillary lymph node tissue. The receptor was isolated from a female donor with breast cancer. Some clones in this sample may be carry-over from other donors' samples. V is TRBV5-1 and J is TRBJ1-4; D remains ambiguous. The CDR3: CASSPRLGENLFF. The CDR3 region has the DNA TGCGCCAGCAGCCCTAGACTCGGGGAAAACCTGTTTTTT. The full variable domain, its missing parts supplied by reference TRBV5-1 and TRBJ1-4, is KAGVTQTPRYLIKTRGQQVTLSCSPISGHRSVSWYQQTPGQGLQFLFEYFSETQRNKGNFPGRFSGRQFSNSRSEMNVSTLELGDSALYLCASSPRLGENLFFGSGTQLSVL.